The rows below give T cell receptor beta chains drawn from one sample of a study of shared clonotypes between healthy human individuals. The repertoire was sequenced with immunoSEQ multiplex PCR; TCRdb's copy has only in-frame clones and lacks some. The sample yields 2 million to 2.5 million clones, nearly 97% seen once. The source material was naive CD4+ T cells sorted from blood. The receptors originated from a man between 18 and 35 years old in good health. The CDR3 runs from the conserved cysteine through the conserved F or W. Fields, in order: J gene, clone size, V gene, D gene, CDR3 protein, CDR3 DNA. A D gene is named only where the DNA matches it firmly. Clone size appears in some rows only: once, few, many, or a class for an expanded clone.

TRBJ2-7	-	TRBV9	-	CASSQGTGTYEQYF	TGTGCCAGCAGCCAGGGAACAGGAACCTACGAGCAGTACTTC
TRBJ2-7	-	TRBV5-4	TRBD1	CASRSDREFSYEQYF	TGTGCCAGCAGATCGGACAGGGAGTTCTCCTACGAGCAGTACTTC
TRBJ1-2	-	TRBV5-1	-	CASSLTGSYGYTF	TGCGCCAGCAGCCTAACAGGGTCCTATGGCTACACCTTC
TRBJ2-3	-	TRBV10-3	-	CAISAGTPDTQYF	TGTGCCATCAGTGCCGGGACTCCAGATACGCAGTATTTT
TRBJ2-3	-	TRBV5-4	TRBD1	CASSASPDRATDTQYF	TGTGCCAGCAGCGCTTCCCCCGACAGGGCCACAGATACGCAGTATTTT
TRBJ2-3	-	TRBV7-9	-	CASSLAAADSEYF	TGTGCCAGCAGCTTAGCCGCAGCGGATTCGGAGTATTTT
TRBJ1-2	-	TRBV5-6	-	CASSAIKRGTTYGYTF	TGTGCCAGCAGCGCCATAAAGCGGGGAACTACCTATGGCTACACCTTC
TRBJ1-6	-	TRBV5-5	-	CASSDPRTANNSPLHF	TGTGCCAGCAGCGACCCGAGGACAGCTAATAATTCACCCCTCCACTTT
TRBJ1-6	-	TRBV5-6	-	CASSPLEGPNSPLHF	TGTGCCAGCAGCCCTTTGGAGGGTCCGAATTCACCCCTCCACTTT
TRBJ1-1	-	TRBV4-1	-	CASSQVGEGTEAFF	TGCGCCAGCAGCCAAGTAGGCGAAGGTACGGAAGCTTTCTTT
TRBJ1-1	-	TRBV10-3	-	CAISAQGYEAFF	TGTGCCATCAGTGCGCAGGGATACGAAGCTTTCTTT
TRBJ1-1	-	TRBV30	-	CAWSVTASGAFF	TGTGCCTGGAGTGTTACAGCGAGCGGAGCTTTCTTT
TRBJ2-1	once	TRBV4-3	TRBD2	CASSQDRGTSGSNEQFF	TGCGCCAGCAGCCAAGATCGAGGGACTAGCGGAAGCAATGAGCAGTTCTTC
TRBJ2-2	-	TRBV9	TRBD2	CASSAGTSGNTGELFF	TGTGCCAGCAGCGCCGGGACTAGCGGGAACACCGGGGAGCTGTTTTTT
TRBJ1-2	-	TRBV27	-	CASHGLGDGYGYTF	TGTGCCAGCCATGGCCTAGGGGACGGCTATGGCTACACCTTC
TRBJ2-4	-	TRBV25-1	-	CASSERNSNKNIQYF	TGTGCCAGCAGTGAGAGGAACAGTAATAAAAACATTCAGTACTTC
TRBJ2-1	-	TRBV15	-	CATSRGDRGSYNEQFF	TGTGCCACCAGCAGAGGAGATAGGGGCTCCTACAATGAGCAGTTCTTC
TRBJ2-3	-	TRBV13	-	CASSLGLIGTSTDTQYF	TGTGCCAGCAGCTTAGGCTTGATCGGGACAAGCACAGATACGCAGTATTTT
TRBJ1-1	-	TRBV30	-	CAWNHNTEAFF	TGTGCCTGGAACCATAACACTGAAGCTTTCTTT
TRBJ2-1	-	TRBV15	-	CATSRDSPAFF	TGTGCCACCAGCAGAGATTCCCCCGCCTTCTTC
TRBJ2-4	-	TRBV6-1	-	CASSEGGWDPGKNIQYF	TGTGCCAGCAGTGAGGGTGGATGGGACCCCGGCAAAAACATTCAGTACTTC
TRBJ2-2	-	TRBV19	TRBD1	CASSMLGTGKGGELFF	TGTGCCAGTAGTATGCTTGGGACAGGGAAGGGCGGGGAGCTGTTTTTT
TRBJ1-4	-	TRBV10-3	-	CAITSNPNEKLFF	TGTGCCATCACGAGTAATCCTAATGAAAAACTGTTTTTT
TRBJ1-5	-	TRBV30	TRBD1	CAWSRDRGRQPQHF	TGTGCCTGGAGCAGGGACAGGGGCAGACAGCCCCAGCATTTT
TRBJ1-6	-	TRBV27	TRBD1	CATRGTGTYNSPLHF	TGTGCCACCCGAGGGACAGGGACGTATAATTCACCCCTCCACTTT
TRBJ2-6	-	TRBV5-1	-	CASTGTGDSGANVLTF	TGCGCCAGCACTGGGACGGGAGACTCTGGGGCCAACGTCCTGACTTTC
TRBJ1-2	-	TRBV7-2	TRBD1	CASSSRGKTGQRDNYGYTF	TGTGCCAGCAGCTCTCGGGGCAAAACGGGACAGAGAGATAACTATGGCTACACCTTC
TRBJ1-1	-	TRBV6-6	-	CASSLGRLNTEAFF	TGTGCCAGCAGTTTGGGTCGTTTGAACACTGAAGCTTTCTTT
TRBJ2-7	once	TRBV7-2	TRBD1	CASSLDWPKGAWYEQYF	TGTGCCAGCAGCTTAGATTGGCCTAAGGGGGCGTGGTACGAGCAGTACTTC
TRBJ2-5	-	TRBV10-3	-	CAISESSGTSETQYF	TGTGCCATCAGTGAGTCGAGCGGCACATCAGAGACCCAGTACTTC
TRBJ2-7	-	TRBV6-5	-	CASSYSSQGSYEQYF	TGTGCCAGCAGTTACTCGTCACAGGGTTCCTACGAGCAGTACTTC
TRBJ2-5	-	TRBV7-2	-	CASRASSGGETQYF	TGTGCCAGCAGAGCAAGTAGCGGCGGCGAGACCCAGTACTTC
TRBJ1-4	once	TRBV30	TRBD1	CAWGQGAKGDEKLFF	TGTGCCTGGGGACAGGGGGCGAAGGGTGATGAAAAACTGTTTTTT
TRBJ2-7	once	TRBV2	-	CASSRGITYEQYF	TGTGCCAGCTCACGGGGAATCACCTACGAGCAGTACTTC
TRBJ2-5	-	TRBV4-3	-	CASSQDRGDAQYF	TGCGCCAGCAGCCAAGATCGTGGAGACGCCCAGTACTTC
TRBJ2-7	-	TRBV5-1	-	CASSPLPGDHYEQYF	TGCGCCAGCAGCCCCCTTCCGGGGGATCACTACGAGCAGTACTTC
TRBJ1-6	-	TRBV29-1	TRBD1	CSAGGGQGLDSYNSPLHF	TGCAGCGCTGGGGGGGGACAGGGTTTAGACTCCTATAATTCACCCCTCCACTTT
TRBJ2-5	-	TRBV4-3	TRBD2	CASNQQPGLAGAGETQYF	TGCGCCAGCAACCAACAACCGGGACTAGCGGGAGCTGGAGAGACCCAGTACTTC
TRBJ1-5	-	TRBV6-5	-	CASSPGTGVSQPQHF	TGTGCCAGCAGCCCTGGCACAGGAGTGAGTCAGCCCCAGCATTTT
TRBJ2-5	-	TRBV11-2	-	CASSSTRGAQETQYF	TGTGCCAGCAGCTCAACCAGAGGGGCCCAAGAGACCCAGTACTTC
TRBJ2-1	-	TRBV7-9	-	CASSTTKGSSYNEQFF	TGTGCCAGCAGCACCACGAAGGGGAGCTCCTACAATGAGCAGTTCTTC
TRBJ1-1	-	TRBV6-1	TRBD1	CASSVATGMNTEAFF	TGTGCCAGCAGTGTAGCGACAGGGATGAACACTGAAGCTTTCTTT
TRBJ1-2	once	TRBV6-1	-	CASSEQQVEGYTF	TGTGCCAGCAGTGAACAACAGGTAGAGGGCTACACCTTC
TRBJ2-3	-	TRBV4-3	-	CASSQDPRGDTQYF	TGCGCCAGCAGCCAAGATCCGAGGGGGGATACGCAGTATTTT